The 3 T cell receptor beta chains below all came from one sample that was sequenced in a study of blood T cell repertoires in COVID-19. Using immunoSEQ multiplex PCR, the repertoire was profiled, and TCRdb retains in-frame clones only, with some absent. The sample has approximately 170,000 clones, 80% to 85% seen once. Sequencing was performed on peripheral blood. The receptors stem from a human donor with acute or convalescent COVID-19. The donor label of this sample is uncertain.

The chain is built from TRBV9 and TRBJ1-1; no clear D gene. The germline V gene encodes CDR1 SGDLS and CDR2 YYNGEE. Trimming removed 3 bases from V and 0 bases from J, with 12 bases in between. The CDR3 loop spans 15 amino acids. CDR3 loop: CASSARLEMNTEAFF. The CDR3 DNA reads TGTGCCAGCAGCGCCCGACTGGAGATGAACACTGAAGCTTTCTTT.

V and J are TRBV6-5 and TRBJ1-6, with 7 bases fitting TRBD1. The germline CDR1 and CDR2 sequences are MNHEY and SVGAGI. The CDR3 sequence is 14 residues long. Trimming took 5 bases from V and 5 from J; bases not matched to a gene: 3. The chain's CDR3 is CASSRDRDNSPLHF. Here the CDR3 DNA reads TGTGCCAGCAGTCGAGACAGGGATAATTCACCCCTCCACTTT.

V is TRBV5-1 and J is TRBJ2-1; 7 bases are shared with TRBD1. The trim removed 5 bases at V and 6 bases at J, leaving 8 bases unmatched. The CDR3 contains 14 residues. Germline loops: CDR1 SGHRS, CDR2 YFSETQ. Here the CDR3 reads CASSQLDRANEQFF. Here the CDR3 DNA reads TGCGCCAGCAGTCAACTAGACAGGGCCAATGAGCAGTTCTTC. Drawing the rest from reference TRBV5-1 and TRBJ2-1, the complete variable domain is KAGVTQTPRYLIKTRGQQVTLSCSPISGHRSVSWYQQTPGQGLQFLFEYFSETQRNKGNFPGRFSGRQFSNSRSEMNVSTLELGDSALYLCASSQLDRANEQFFGPGTRLTVL.